This entry lists 11 T cell receptor beta chains sequenced from one sample in a study of a mutant IDH1 vaccine in newly diagnosed glioma. Time point noted: week 35, safety follow-up. Every vaccination contained 300 ug of the mutant IDH1 20-mer peptide and was paired with topical imiquimod. The table came from immunoSEQ multiplex PCR; TCRdb's copy has only in-frame clones and leaves some out. The sample contains about 47,000 clones, 88% of which appear only once. These TCRs are of unknown antigen specificity. Material: PBMCs, obtained from a glioma patient whose treatment included an IDH1 peptide vaccine. The source is a woman aged 40 to 50 with glioma.

The chain uses TRBV28 and TRBJ2-1; 9 bases are a match to TRBD1. With 5 bases clipped from V and 6 bases from J, the junction kept 8 bases outside the gene matches. Germline loops: CDR1 MDHEN, CDR2 SYDVKM. The CDR3 spans 15 residues. CDR3 in amino acids: CASSATGTGSNEQFF. The DNA for the CDR3 is TGTGCCAGCAGTGCCACCGGGACAGGGAGCAATGAGCAGTTCTTC.

This rearrangement joins TRBV7-9 to TRBJ2-7; 15 positions match TRBD2. V trimming: 0 bases; J trimming: 0 bases; junction bases outside the gene matches: 3. The CDR3 loop spans 18 amino acids. Looked up from germline, CDR1 is SEHNR and CDR2 is FQNEAQ (reference sequence). In DNA form, the CDR3 reads TGTGCCAGCAGCTTAGCTGGGACTAGCGGGGGGCTCTCCTACGAGCAGTACTTC. It codes for CASSLAGTSGGLSYEQYF. Filled out from reference TRBV7-9 and TRBJ2-7, the complete variable domain reads DTGVSQNPRHKITKRGQNVTFRCDPISEHNRLYWYRQTLGQGPEFLTYFQNEAQLEKSRLLSDRFSAERPKGSFSTLEIQRTEQGDSAMYLCASSLAGTSGGLSYEQYFGPGTRLTVT.

This chain links TRBV10-3 with TRBJ2-3; 9 nucleotides agree with TRBD2. CDR3 length: 15 residues. The junction had 12 bases not matched to a gene; V was cut back by 10 bases and J by 4 bases. The germline CDR1 and CDR2 sequences are ENHRY and SYGVKD. The CDR3 DNA sequence: TGTGCCACAGCCGGAGCGGGAGGCGGGGCAGATACGCAGTATTTT. Its translation is CATAGAGGGADTQYF.

The rearrangement links TRBV6-1 to TRBJ2-1; D is ambiguous. V was cut by 4 bases and J by 9 bases, with 10 bases left in between. The CDR3 length is 12 residues. CDR1 and CDR2 (germline): MNHNS, SASEGT. This CDR3 reads CASSGEVGEQFF. The DNA of the CDR3 is TGTGCCAGCAGTGGTGAGGTTGGTGAGCAGTTCTTC.

The chain carries TRBV7-9 and TRBJ2-7; 7 bases agree with TRBD1. Germline V gives CDR1 SEHNR, CDR2 FQNEAQ (reference sequence). The J segment lost 0 bases and the V segment lost 4 bases, leaving 6 bases of the junction unmatched. The CDR3 runs 15 residues. The CDR3 region is CASSSGGQNSYEQYF. The CDR3 DNA follows: TGTGCCAGCAGCTCAGGGGGACAGAACTCCTACGAGCAGTACTTC.

This clone rates as medium-sized (0.01 to 0.1%). This chain joins TRBV27 and TRBJ2-2, with a weak D call TRBD1 (7 bases). This CDR3 is built from 14 residues. Trimming stripped 7 bases from V and 4 bases from J, with 13 bases between. The germline V gene has CDR1 MNHEY and CDR2 SMNVEV (reference sequence). The CDR3 coding sequence is TGTGCCAGCACGGGGCAGGGGGGCACCGGGGAGCTGTTTTTT. As protein: CASTGQGGTGELFF.

The chain employs TRBV29-1 and TRBJ1-2; D is unclear. V dropped 2 bases and J dropped 3 bases, with 10 bases sitting between them. The CDR3 runs to 13 residues. Germline V gene data show CDR1 as SQVTM and CDR2 as ANQGSEA. CDR3 protein: CSVETLADYGYTF. In DNA, the CDR3 is TGCAGCGTTGAAACCTTGGCAGACTATGGCTACACCTTC. Combining the CDR3 with reference TRBV29-1 and TRBJ1-2 gives the whole variable domain SAVISQKPSRDICQRGTSLTIQCQVDSQVTMMFWYRQQPGQSLTLIATANQGSEATYESGFVIDKFPISRPNLTFSTLTVSNMSPEDSSIYLCSVETLADYGYTFGSGTRLTVV.

The V call is TRBV19, the J call TRBJ1-1; possibly TRBD1 for D (5 bases). Germline V CDR1 and CDR2: LNHDA, SQIVND (reference sequence). The CDR3 consists of 15 residues. V lost 6 bases, J lost 0 bases, and 14 bases lay in between. The CDR3, as DNA: TGTGCCAGTAGCGAAGACAGAATGATGAACACTGAAGCTTTCTTT. Its translation is CASSEDRMMNTEAFF. Drawing the rest from reference TRBV19 and TRBJ1-1, the complete variable domain is DGGITQSPKYLFRKEGQNVTLSCEQNLNHDAMYWYRQDPGQGLRLIYYSQIVNDFQKGDIAEGYSVSREKKESFPLTVTSAQKNPTAFYLCASSEDRMMNTEAFFGQGTRLTVV.

The genes are TRBV10-1 and TRBJ1-1, with no clear D. The CDR3 is 12 amino acids. Germline loops: CDR1 WNHNN, CDR2 SYGVQD (reference sequence). Trimming stripped 4 bases from V and 5 bases from J, with 8 bases between. The CDR3 DNA reads TGCGCCAGCAGTGCGAAATGGACTGAAGCTTTCTTT. Translated: CASSAKWTEAFF.

This sequence joins TRBV10-2 and TRBJ2-7; D not resolved. The germline CDR1 and CDR2 sequences are WSHSY and SAAADI. V lost 3 bases and J 3 bases, leaving 9 bases between the germline ends. This CDR3 comprises 13 residues. The CDR3 coding sequence is TGCGCCAGCAGTGATCAGGTTTACTACGAGCAGTACTTC. Translated, it gives CASSDQVYYEQYF.

The chain is built from TRBV14 and TRBJ1-6; 7 bases match TRBD1. The germline gives CDR1 SGHDN, CDR2 FVKESK. V was pared by 2 bases and J by 7 bases, with 8 bases of the junction left unmatched. The CDR3 extends over 16 amino acids. The CDR3 here is CASSQYRGLENSPLHF. The CDR3 region has the DNA TGTGCCAGCAGCCAATATAGGGGGCTGGAAAATTCACCCCTCCACTTT.